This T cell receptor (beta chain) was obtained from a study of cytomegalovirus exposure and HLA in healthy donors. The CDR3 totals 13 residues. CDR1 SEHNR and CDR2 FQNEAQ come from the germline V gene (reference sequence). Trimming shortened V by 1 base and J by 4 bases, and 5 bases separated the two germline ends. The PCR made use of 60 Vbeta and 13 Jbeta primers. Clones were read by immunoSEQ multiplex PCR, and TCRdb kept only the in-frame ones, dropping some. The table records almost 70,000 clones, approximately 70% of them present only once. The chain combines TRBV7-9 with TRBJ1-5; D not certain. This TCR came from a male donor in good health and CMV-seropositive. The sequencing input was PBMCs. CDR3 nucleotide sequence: TGTGCCAGCAGCTTAGGAGAGAATCAGCCCCAGCATTTT. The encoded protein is CASSLGENQPQHF.